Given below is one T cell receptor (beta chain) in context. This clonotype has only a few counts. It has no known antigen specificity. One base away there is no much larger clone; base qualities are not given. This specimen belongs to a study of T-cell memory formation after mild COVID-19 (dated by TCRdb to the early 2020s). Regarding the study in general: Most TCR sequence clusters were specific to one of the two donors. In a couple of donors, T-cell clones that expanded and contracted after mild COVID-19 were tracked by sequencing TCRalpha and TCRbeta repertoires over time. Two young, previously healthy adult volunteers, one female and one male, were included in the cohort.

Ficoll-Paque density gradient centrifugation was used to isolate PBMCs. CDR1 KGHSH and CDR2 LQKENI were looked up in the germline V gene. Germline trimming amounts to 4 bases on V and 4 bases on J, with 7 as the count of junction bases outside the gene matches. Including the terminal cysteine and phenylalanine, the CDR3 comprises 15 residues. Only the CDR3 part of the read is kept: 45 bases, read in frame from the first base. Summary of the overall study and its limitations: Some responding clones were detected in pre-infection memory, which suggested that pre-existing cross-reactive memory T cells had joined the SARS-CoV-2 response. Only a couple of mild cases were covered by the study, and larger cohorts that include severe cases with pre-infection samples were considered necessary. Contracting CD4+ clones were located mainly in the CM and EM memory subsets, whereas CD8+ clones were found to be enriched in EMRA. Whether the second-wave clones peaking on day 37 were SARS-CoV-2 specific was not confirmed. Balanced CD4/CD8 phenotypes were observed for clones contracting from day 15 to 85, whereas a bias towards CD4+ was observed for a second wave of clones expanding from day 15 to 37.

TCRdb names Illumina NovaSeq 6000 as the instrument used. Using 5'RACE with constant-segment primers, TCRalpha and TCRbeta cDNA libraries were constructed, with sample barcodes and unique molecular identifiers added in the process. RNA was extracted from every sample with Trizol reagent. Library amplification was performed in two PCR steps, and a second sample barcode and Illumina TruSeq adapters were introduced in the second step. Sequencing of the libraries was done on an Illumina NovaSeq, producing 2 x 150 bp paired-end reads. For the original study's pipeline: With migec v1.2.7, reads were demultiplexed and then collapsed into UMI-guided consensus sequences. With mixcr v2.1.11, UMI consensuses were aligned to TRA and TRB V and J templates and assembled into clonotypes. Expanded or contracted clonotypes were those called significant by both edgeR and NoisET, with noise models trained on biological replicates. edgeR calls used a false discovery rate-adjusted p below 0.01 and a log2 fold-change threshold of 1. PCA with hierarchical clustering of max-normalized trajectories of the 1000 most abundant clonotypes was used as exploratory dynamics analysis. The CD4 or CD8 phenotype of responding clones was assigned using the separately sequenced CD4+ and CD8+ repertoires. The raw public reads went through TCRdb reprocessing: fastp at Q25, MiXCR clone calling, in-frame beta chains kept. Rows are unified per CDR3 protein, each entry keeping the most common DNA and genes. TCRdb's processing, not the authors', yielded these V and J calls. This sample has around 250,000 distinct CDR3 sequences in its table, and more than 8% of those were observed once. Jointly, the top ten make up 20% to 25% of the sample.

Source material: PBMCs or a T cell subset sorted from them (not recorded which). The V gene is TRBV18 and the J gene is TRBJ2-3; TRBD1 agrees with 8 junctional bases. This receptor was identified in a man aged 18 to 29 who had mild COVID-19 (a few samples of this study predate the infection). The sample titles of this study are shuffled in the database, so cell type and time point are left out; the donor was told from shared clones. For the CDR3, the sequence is CASSQTGGGADTQYF. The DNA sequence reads TGTGCCAGCTCACAAACAGGGGGAGGCGCAGATACGCAGTATTTT.